This T cell receptor (beta chain) came from a study of T-cell reconstitution after alpha-beta-depleted transplantation in children. There are many counts of this clonotype. For TCRbeta, the library was prepared with unique molecular identifiers. TCRdb re-called the PCR reads with MiXCR, one entry per CDR3 protein. The table lists around 87,000 distinct CDR3 sequences, roughly 8% of them singletons, with approximately 7% in the top ten. Germline CDR1 KGHSH, CDR2 LQKENI. Trimming removed 3 bases from V and 7 bases from J, with 13 bases in between. The CDR3 has 15 amino acids. The material sequenced was PBMCs from the stem cell graft donor, taken from the stem cell graft. The sequence was obtained from a human donor who donated a stem cell graft to a child with congenital amegakaryocytic thrombocytopenia. The genes are TRBV18 and TRBJ1-6; D is unresolved. Here the CDR3 DNA reads TGTGCCAGCTCACCTGGCGAAGGGAGCAATTCACCCCTCCACTTT. This translates into CASSPGEGSNSPLHF.